The clone carrying this TCR beta chain has more than one count but fewer than ten. Its cognate antigen is unknown. Via MiXCR, TCRdb re-called the 5' RACE reads, giving one row per CDR3 protein. The sample carries fewer than 500,000 distinct CDR3 sequences, about 23% recorded once. This CDR3 region has 14 residues. Germline V lookup: CDR1 KGHDR, CDR2 SFDVKD. Trimming left V 7 bases short and J 5 bases short, with 16 bases between. The source of the sample is a study of T-cell memory formation after mild COVID-19. Study details: Among the donors, TCR clusters were largely specific to each donor.

Findings of the study overall: Most CD4+ clones that shrank were in CM and EM, while CD8+ ones turned up in EMRA.

The TCR originated in an adult woman who had mild COVID-19 (a few samples of this study predate the infection). Cell type and time point are not known. The chain uses TRBV24-1 and TRBJ1-1; unclear D gene. Sequencing input: PBMCs or a T cell subset sorted from them (not recorded which). The CDR3 nucleotides are TGTGCCACCAGAGAGAGTTCTGATGGGACTGAAGCTTTCTTT. This translates into CATRESSDGTEAFF.